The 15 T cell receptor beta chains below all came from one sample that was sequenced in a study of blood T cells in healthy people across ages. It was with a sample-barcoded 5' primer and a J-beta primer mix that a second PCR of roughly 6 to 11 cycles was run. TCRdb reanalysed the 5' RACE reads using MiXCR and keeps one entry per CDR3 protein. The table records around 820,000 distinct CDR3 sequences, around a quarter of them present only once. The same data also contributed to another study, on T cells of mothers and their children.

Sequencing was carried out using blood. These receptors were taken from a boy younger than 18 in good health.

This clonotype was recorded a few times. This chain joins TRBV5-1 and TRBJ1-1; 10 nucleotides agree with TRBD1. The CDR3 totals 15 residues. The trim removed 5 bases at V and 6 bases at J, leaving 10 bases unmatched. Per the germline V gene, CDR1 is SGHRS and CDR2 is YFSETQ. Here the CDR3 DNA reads TGCGCCAGCAGAACCGGGACAGGGGTTTCGGCTGAAGCTTTCTTT. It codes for CASRTGTGVSAEAFF.

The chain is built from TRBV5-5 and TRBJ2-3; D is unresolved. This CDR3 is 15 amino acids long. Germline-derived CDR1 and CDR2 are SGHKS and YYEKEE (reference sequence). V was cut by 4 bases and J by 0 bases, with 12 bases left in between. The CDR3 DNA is TGTGCCAGCAGCCTCTGGATTAGCAGCACAGATACGCAGTATTTT. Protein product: CASSLWISSTDTQYF.

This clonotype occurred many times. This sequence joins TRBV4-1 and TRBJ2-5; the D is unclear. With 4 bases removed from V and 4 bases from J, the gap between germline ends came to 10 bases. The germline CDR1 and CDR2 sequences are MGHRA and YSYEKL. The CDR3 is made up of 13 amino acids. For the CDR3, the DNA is TGCGCCAGCAGCCCCACTCGAGGAGAGACCCAGTACTTC. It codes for CASSPTRGETQYF.

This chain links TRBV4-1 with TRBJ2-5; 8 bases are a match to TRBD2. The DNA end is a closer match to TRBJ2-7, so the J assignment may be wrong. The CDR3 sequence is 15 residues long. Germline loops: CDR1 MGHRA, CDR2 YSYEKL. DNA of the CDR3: TGCGCCAGCAGCCAAGATACTAGCGGTACCTACGAGCAGTACTTC. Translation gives CASSQDTSGTYEQYF.

The DNA for the CDR3 is TGCAGTGCTAGAGATCATTGGGTCTACACTGCGCAGTATTTT. It yields the protein CSARDHWVYTAQYF. The rearrangement joins TRBV20-1 to TRBJ2-3; D not resolved. Trimming left V 0 bases short and J 10 bases short, with 17 bases between. CDR1 is DFQATT, CDR2 SNEGSKA, per germline (reference sequence). The CDR3 loop spans 14 amino acids.

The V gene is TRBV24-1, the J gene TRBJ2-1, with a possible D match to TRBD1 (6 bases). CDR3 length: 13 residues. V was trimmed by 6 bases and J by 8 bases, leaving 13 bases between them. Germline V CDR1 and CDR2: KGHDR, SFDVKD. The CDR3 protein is CATSPTGFHEQFF. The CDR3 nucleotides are TGTGCCACCAGTCCAACAGGGTTCCATGAGCAGTTCTTC.

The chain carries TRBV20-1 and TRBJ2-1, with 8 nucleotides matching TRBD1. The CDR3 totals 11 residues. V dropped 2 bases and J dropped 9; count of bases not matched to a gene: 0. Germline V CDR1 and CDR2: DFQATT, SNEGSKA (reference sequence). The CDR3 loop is CSARTGGEQFF. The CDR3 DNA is TGCAGTGCTAGAACAGGGGGTGAGCAGTTCTTC.

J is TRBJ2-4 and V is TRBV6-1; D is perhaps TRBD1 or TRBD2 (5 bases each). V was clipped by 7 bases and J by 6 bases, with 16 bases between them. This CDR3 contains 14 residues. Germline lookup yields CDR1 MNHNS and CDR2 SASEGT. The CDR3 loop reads CASNGGSVGNIQYF. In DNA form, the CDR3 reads TGTGCCAGCAATGGGGGTTCAGTCGGAAACATTCAGTACTTC.

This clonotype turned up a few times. In nucleotides, the CDR3 is TGCAGTGCTAGAGATATGGTGAGCTCTGGAAACACCATATATTTT. Translated: CSARDMVSSGNTIYF. The genes are TRBV20-1 and TRBJ1-3; D unresolved. Trimming cost V 0 bases and J 0 bases, with 9 bases left between them. Germline V gene data show CDR1 as DFQATT and CDR2 as SNEGSKA (reference sequence). The CDR3 covers 15 residues.

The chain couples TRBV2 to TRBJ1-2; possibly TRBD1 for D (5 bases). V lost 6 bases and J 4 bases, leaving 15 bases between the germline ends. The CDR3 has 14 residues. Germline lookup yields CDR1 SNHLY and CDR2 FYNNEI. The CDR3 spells CASSDPQGGYGYTF. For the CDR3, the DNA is TGTGCCAGCAGCGATCCGCAGGGAGGCTATGGCTACACCTTC.

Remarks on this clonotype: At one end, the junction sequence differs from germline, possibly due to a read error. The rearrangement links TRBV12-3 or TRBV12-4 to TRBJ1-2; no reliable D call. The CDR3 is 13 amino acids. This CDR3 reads CTSSFKEPDGYTF. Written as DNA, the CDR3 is TGTACCAGCAGTTTTAAGGAGCCGGATGGCTACACCTTC.

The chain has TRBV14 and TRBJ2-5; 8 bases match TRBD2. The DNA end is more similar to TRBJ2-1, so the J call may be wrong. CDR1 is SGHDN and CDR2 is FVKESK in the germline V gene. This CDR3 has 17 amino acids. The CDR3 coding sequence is TGTGCCAGCAGCCAAGATCTTGGAGCGGGGGTGCACAATGAGCAGTTCTTC. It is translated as CASSQDLGAGVHNEQFF.

The CDR3 nucleotides read TGTGCCAGCAGCTACGGGACAGGGGGCGAAAAACTGTTTTTT. It translates to CASSYGTGGEKLFF. This chain joins TRBV6-5 and TRBJ1-4, with TRBD1 matching 12 bases. The CDR3 loop spans 14 amino acids. CDR1 and CDR2 (germline): MNHEY, SVGAGI. V trimming: 6 bases; J trimming: 8 bases; junction bases outside the gene matches: 4.

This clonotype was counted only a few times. The CDR3 sequence: CASSLDKAYGYTF. As DNA, the CDR3 is TGTGCCAGCAGCTTGGACAAAGCTTATGGCTACACCTTC. The genes are TRBV7-9 and TRBJ1-2; possible D gene TRBD1, 5 bases. The CDR3 totals 13 residues. With 3 bases removed from V and 5 bases from J, the gap between germline ends came to 10 bases. Germline V CDR1 and CDR2: SEHNR, FQNEAQ (reference sequence).

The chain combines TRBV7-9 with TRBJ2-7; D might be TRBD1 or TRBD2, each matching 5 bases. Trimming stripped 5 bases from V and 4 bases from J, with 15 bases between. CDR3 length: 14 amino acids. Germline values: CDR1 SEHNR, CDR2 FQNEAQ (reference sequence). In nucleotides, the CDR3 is TGTGCCAGCAGCGAGTGGGACCGAAGTTACGAGCAGTACTTC. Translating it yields CASSEWDRSYEQYF.